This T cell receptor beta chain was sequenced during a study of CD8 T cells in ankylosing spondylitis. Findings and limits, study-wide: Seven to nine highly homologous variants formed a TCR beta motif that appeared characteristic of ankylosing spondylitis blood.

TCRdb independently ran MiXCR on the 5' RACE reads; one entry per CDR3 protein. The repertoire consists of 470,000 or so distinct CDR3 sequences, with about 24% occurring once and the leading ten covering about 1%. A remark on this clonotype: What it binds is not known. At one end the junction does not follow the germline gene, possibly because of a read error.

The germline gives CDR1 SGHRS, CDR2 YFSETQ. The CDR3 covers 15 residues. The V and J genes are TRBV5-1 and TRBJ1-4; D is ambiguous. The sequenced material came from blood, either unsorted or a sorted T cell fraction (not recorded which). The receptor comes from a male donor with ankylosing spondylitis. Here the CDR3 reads CASSLVGSDREQLFF. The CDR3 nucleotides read TGCGCCAGCAGCTTGGTGGGATCCGACCGTGAACAACTGTTTTTT.